A single sample is the source of the 29 T cell receptor beta chains below, sequenced in a study of blood T cell repertoires in COVID-19. Method: immunoSEQ multiplex PCR; TCRdb's copy keeps in-frame clones and lacks some. The sample has 83,000 or so clones; roughly four fifths are singletons. Sequenced input: peripheral blood. The receptors come from a human donor in a cohort sampled during active COVID-19.

This rearrangement joins TRBV28 to TRBJ2-7; D may be TRBD1 (7 bases). V gave up 6 bases and J gave up 1 base, with 13 bases separating them. The CDR3 length is 14 residues. The germline gives CDR1 MDHEN, CDR2 SYDVKM. The CDR3 DNA reads as TGTGCCAGCAGCCCAGGGGGGAATTCCTACGAGCAGTACTTC. It yields the protein CASSPGGNSYEQYF.

V gene TRBV4-1 combines with J gene TRBJ2-1; 10 bases map to TRBD1. V lost 4 bases and J lost 8; bases outside the gene matches: 11. Germline V gene lookup returns CDR1 MGHRA and CDR2 YSYEKL. The CDR3 extends over 16 amino acids. The CDR3 DNA reads as TGCGCCAGCAGCCGGATACAACTAGGACAGGGGGATGAGCAGTTCTTC. Translating it yields CASSRIQLGQGDEQFF.

A few counts support this clone. This sequence joins TRBV4-1 and TRBJ1-2; the D is unclear. The ends were cut back, 0 bases at V and 7 bases at J, with 21 bases in the middle. This CDR3 comprises 17 residues. CDR1 and CDR2 (germline): MGHRA, YSYEKL. The CDR3 DNA reads TGCGCCAGCAGCCAAGATATCCCCAGTTTGGGGAGGGTTGGCTACACCTTC. Translated, it gives CASSQDIPSLGRVGYTF.

This clone has just a few counts. This chain connects TRBV7-2 to TRBJ2-3; D might be TRBD2 (6 bases). The CDR3 has 15 amino acids. CDR1 and CDR2 from the germline V gene are SGHTA and FQGNSA. V lost 1 base to trimming and J lost 1 base, with 9 bases between them. The CDR3 protein is CASSLGGVRTDTQYF. CDR3 bases: TGTGCCAGCAGCTTAGGGGGGGTTCGCACAGATACGCAGTATTTT.

The V and J genes are TRBV5-1 and TRBJ1-4; TRBD1 matches at 11 bases. Germline assignment: CDR1 SGHRS and CDR2 YFSETQ. The junction had 10 bases not matched to a gene; V was cut back by 0 bases and J by 0 bases. The CDR3 sequence is 20 residues long. CDR3 DNA sequence: TGCGCCAGCAGCTTGGCGCCGGGACAGGGGGAAATACCAACTAATGAAAAACTGTTTTTT. It yields the protein CASSLAPGQGEIPTNEKLFF.

The gene calls are TRBV4-2 and TRBJ2-7; 8 bases are shared with TRBD2. Germline-derived CDR1 and CDR2 are LGHNA and YNFKEQ. The CDR3 is 16 residues long. V lost 3 bases, J lost 5 bases, and 12 bases stayed unmatched. CDR3 bases: TGTGCCAGCAGCCACCACAGCGGGGGCGGTGGGGACGAGCAGTACTTC. The encoded protein is CASSHHSGGGGDEQYF.

The chain recombines TRBV12-3 or TRBV12-4 with TRBJ1-1; no clear D. V dropped 1 base and J dropped 10 bases, with 10 bases sitting between them. The CDR3 has 12 residues. The CDR3 DNA reads as TGTGCCAGCAGTTTAGAGGCAGGTCTAGCTTTCTTT. Translated, it gives CASSLEAGLAFF.

The chain is built from TRBV28 and TRBJ1-5; D uncertain. Germline lookup yields CDR1 MDHEN and CDR2 SYDVKM. The CDR3 consists of 12 residues. The germline V and J ends were trimmed by 4 bases and 4 bases, with 5 bases remaining between them. The CDR3 loop reads CASSSLNQPQHF. CDR3 DNA sequence: TGTGCCAGCAGTTCCCTAAATCAGCCCCAGCATTTT.

The V call is TRBV27, the J call TRBJ1-1; possible D gene TRBD1, 5 bases. V was shortened by 6 bases and J by 6 bases, with 17 bases between the two germline ends. CDR1 and CDR2 (germline): MNHEY, SMNVEV (reference sequence). This CDR3 has 14 amino acids. The chain's CDR3 is CASSLLFGGAEAFF. The CDR3 nucleotides read TGTGCCAGCAGCCTACTCTTTGGGGGGGCTGAAGCTTTCTTT.

This clone was seen a handful of times. As DNA, the CDR3 is TGTGCTAGTGGTTTGGTACGGGACGGACAGATACTCACAGATACGCAGTATTTT. Translating it yields CASGLVRDGQILTDTQYF. The V call is TRBV12-5, the J call TRBJ2-3; tentatively, D is TRBD1 (6 bases). Germline assignment: CDR1 LGHNT and CDR2 FRNRAP. V lost 0 bases and J 2 bases, leaving 18 bases between the germline ends. The CDR3 totals 18 residues.

The V gene is TRBV6-5, the J gene TRBJ1-1; D is undetermined. The germline V and J ends were trimmed by 3 bases and 11 bases, with 13 bases remaining between them. Germline V gives CDR1 MNHEY, CDR2 SVGAGI. The CDR3 spans 12 residues. The CDR3 DNA is TGTGCCAGCAGTTATTCCCCTTATCGGGCTTTCTTT. Its translation: CASSYSPYRAFF.

This rearrangement joins TRBV6-6 to TRBJ2-2; a possible D gene is TRBD1 (5 bases). There are 16 residues in the CDR3. From germline, CDR1 is MNHNY and CDR2 SVGAGI (reference sequence). V was trimmed by 7 bases and J by 6 bases, leaving 21 bases between them. The CDR3: CASNIPRTQRPGELFF. As DNA, the CDR3 is TGTGCCAGCAACATCCCCAGGACACAAAGGCCCGGGGAGCTGTTTTTT.

This clone was picked up a small number of times. V is TRBV2 and J is TRBJ1-5, with D perhaps matching TRBD1 (5 bases). Germline V CDR1 and CDR2: SNHLY, FYNNEI. The CDR3 loop spans 14 amino acids. The V end lost 6 bases, the J end lost 6 bases, and 15 bases lay between the germline ends. This CDR3 is CASREGQPGQPQHF. In DNA form, the CDR3 reads TGTGCCAGCAGGGAGGGGCAGCCGGGTCAGCCCCAGCATTTT.

The chain combines TRBV27 with TRBJ2-7; TRBD2 aligns across 8 bases. Germline CDR1 reads MNHEY; CDR2 reads SMNVEV (reference sequence). V dropped 3 bases and J dropped 7; count of bases not matched to a gene: 11. This CDR3 spans 15 amino acids. CDR3 residues: CASSFSGTSQWEQYF. The CDR3 DNA sequence: TGTGCCAGCAGTTTTAGCGGGACTTCCCAGTGGGAGCAGTACTTC.

Comment on this clone: Additional DNA sequences in this sample encode the identical CDR3. This chain uses TRBV7-2 with TRBJ1-2, with D tentatively TRBD1 (5 bases). The CDR3 is 13 residues long. Deletions cut 3 bases from V and 1 base from J, with 6 bases between. The germline gives CDR1 SGHTA, CDR2 FQGNSA. The CDR3 here is CASSLGLNYGYTF. The CDR3 region has the DNA TGTGCCAGCAGCTTGGGACTTAACTATGGCTACACCTTC.

The chain has TRBV3-1 (or the pseudogene TRBV3-2) and TRBJ1-4, with 8 bases that match TRBD1. V dropped 4 bases and J dropped 6; count of bases not matched to a gene: 4. CDR1 and CDR2 (germline): LGHDT, YNNKEL (reference sequence). The CDR3 spans 14 residues. Here the CDR3 reads CASSRTGIDEKLFF. CDR3 sequence (DNA): TGTGCCAGCAGCCGGACAGGGATTGATGAAAAACTGTTTTTT.

The chain couples TRBV19 to TRBJ1-1; D gene unclear. The CDR3 sequence is 13 residues long. CDR1 and CDR2 (germline): LNHDA, SQIVND (reference sequence). Trimming pared 5 bases from V and 4 bases from J, leaving 11 bases between. The CDR3 region has the DNA TGTGCCAGTAGTGAGGCGGGAACCACTGAAGCTTTCTTT. Translation gives CASSEAGTTEAFF.

The rearrangement joins TRBV7-8 to TRBJ2-3; the match to TRBD2 covers 8 bases. CDR1 is SGHVS, CDR2 FQNEAQ, per germline. The CDR3 sequence is 18 residues long. The ends lost 6 bases at V and 0 bases at J; junction bases unmatched: 14. CDR3 sequence: CASSRLAGGSASTDTQYF. The CDR3, as DNA: TGTGCCAGCAGTCGTCTGGCGGGGGGATCCGCTAGCACAGATACGCAGTATTTT.

The DNA for the CDR3 is TGTGCCAGCAGTGAGACAGGGGCCGAGACCCAGTACTTC. It encodes CASSETGAETQYF. The chain carries TRBV2 and TRBJ2-5; 8 nucleotides match TRBD1. Per the germline V gene, CDR1 is SNHLY and CDR2 is FYNNEI. Unmatched junction bases numbered 2, after V lost 3 bases and J lost 5 bases. The CDR3 is 13 residues long.

This clone was counted once. The rearrangement joins TRBV13 to TRBJ2-7; 11 bases line up with TRBD2. The trim removed 2 bases at V and 1 base at J, leaving 1 base unmatched. This CDR3 has 15 amino acids. Germline V gene sequence: CDR1 PRHDT, CDR2 FYEKMQ (reference sequence). CDR3 sequence (DNA): TGTGCCAGCAGCTTATCTAGCGGGGGGTCCTACGAGCAGTACTTC. Its protein is CASSLSSGGSYEQYF.

The chain combines TRBV19 with TRBJ1-5; 8 bases align to TRBD1. Germline CDR1 reads LNHDA; CDR2 reads SQIVND (reference sequence). CDR3 length: 14 residues. Unmatched junction bases numbered 12, after V lost 11 bases and J lost 6 bases. CDR3 nucleotides: TGTGCCGCGTCTGACAGGGGTTTGGGTCAGCCCCAGCATTTT. Amino acids: CAASDRGLGQPQHF.

The rearrangement uses TRBV6-5 and TRBJ2-7; 10 nucleotides align to TRBD1. V gave up 4 bases and J gave up 4 bases; unmatched junction bases: 4. The CDR3 loop spans 14 amino acids. Germline loops: CDR1 MNHEY, CDR2 SVGAGI. The CDR3 sequence is CASSFRDRGYEQYF. The CDR3 DNA is TGTGCCAGCAGTTTTAGGGACAGGGGATACGAGCAGTACTTC.

V and J are TRBV19 and TRBJ1-1; 7 nucleotides align to TRBD1. CDR3 size: 12 residues. V gave up 6 bases and J gave up 5 bases; unmatched junction bases: 3. CDR1 and CDR2 from the germline V gene are LNHDA and SQIVND (reference sequence). CDR3 amino acids: CASRQGLTEAFF. CDR3 bases: TGTGCCAGTAGACAGGGGCTGACTGAAGCTTTCTTT. Complete variable domain (other parts from reference TRBV19 and TRBJ1-1): DGGITQSPKYLFRKEGQNVTLSCEQNLNHDAMYWYRQDPGQGLRLIYYSQIVNDFQKGDIAEGYSVSREKKESFPLTVTSAQKNPTAFYLCASRQGLTEAFFGQGTRLTVV.

The chain recombines TRBV7-6 with TRBJ1-6; tentative D call: TRBD1 (5 bases). Per the germline V gene, CDR1 is SGHVS and CDR2 is FNYEAQ. With 2 bases removed from V and 10 bases from J, the gap between germline ends came to 9 bases. This CDR3 contains 13 residues. The CDR3 spells CASSLQGFSPLHF. DNA for the CDR3: TGTGCCAGCAGCTTACAGGGTTTCTCACCCCTCCACTTT.

V usage is TRBV18 and J usage is TRBJ2-7; TRBD1 matches 9 bases. Looked up from germline, CDR1 is KGHSH and CDR2 is LQKENI. Losses at the gene ends were 2 bases for V and 2 bases for J; bases not matched to a gene: 7. The CDR3 totals 16 residues. The CDR3 nucleotides read TGTGCCAGCTCACCATCTGGGACAGGGAACCCCTACGAGCAGTACTTC. Residues: CASSPSGTGNPYEQYF.

The rearrangement links TRBV5-4 to TRBJ2-3; the match to TRBD2 covers 9 bases. The CDR3 has 16 residues. CDR1 is SGHNT and CDR2 is YYREEE in the germline V gene (reference sequence). V lost 4 bases, J lost 3 bases, and 9 bases stayed unmatched. The CDR3 here is CASSLQPGLATDTQYF. CDR3 DNA sequence: TGTGCCAGCAGCCTTCAACCGGGACTAGCTACAGATACGCAGTATTTT.

The V and J genes are TRBV19 and TRBJ1-2, with D hard to call. CDR3 length: 13 residues. Trimming stripped 6 bases from V and 8 bases from J, with 16 bases between. Germline CDR1 and CDR2: LNHDA and SQIVND (reference sequence). CDR3: CASRAGRALGYTF. CDR3 in DNA: TGTGCCAGTAGGGCCGGGAGAGCTTTGGGCTACACCTTC.

The sample holds one count of this clone. The chain has TRBV7-8 and TRBJ2-7, with D possibly matching TRBD2 (6 bases). Trimming pared 8 bases from V and 5 bases from J, leaving 16 bases between. Germline V lookup: CDR1 SGHVS, CDR2 FQNEAQ. The length of the CDR3 is 13 residues. The DNA of the CDR3 is TGTGCCAGCTGCGGGACGGGGGACCACGAGCAGTACTTC. Protein sequence: CASCGTGDHEQYF.

This CDR3 reads CASSPLRGSYEQYF. The CDR3 DNA reads as TGTGCCAGCAGCCCCCTCCGGGGTTCCTACGAGCAGTACTTC. The rearrangement links TRBV7-2 to TRBJ2-7; maybe TRBD2 (5 bases). Trimming removed 5 bases at V and 1 base at J, with 12 bases between. CDR1 is SGHTA and CDR2 is FQGNSA in the germline V gene. The CDR3 sequence is 14 residues long.